The rows below give T cell receptor beta chains drawn from one sample of a study of T cell changes during pregnancy in multiple sclerosis. Data came from immunoSEQ multiplex PCR; TCRdb stores just in-frame clones and leaves some out. The table has 39,000 or so clones, 92% seen once; the top ten hold approximately 26%. The starting material was CD8+ T cells from peripheral blood mononuclear cells, obtained before pregnancy. These receptors were collected from a female donor with multiple sclerosis, enrolled in a pregnancy study. The CDR3 runs from the conserved cysteine through the conserved F or W. Fields, in order: V gene, CDR3 length, CDR3 protein.

v_call: TRBV7-2
cdr3_length: 16
cdr3_aa: CASSFLTSGGGNEQFF

v_call: TRBV7-9
cdr3_length: 15
cdr3_aa: CASSPVGQGNYEQYF

v_call: TRBV2
cdr3_length: 18
cdr3_aa: CASREAPGPRILNYGYTF

v_call: TRBV4-2
cdr3_length: 13
cdr3_aa: CASSQDSTGELFF

v_call: TRBV27
cdr3_length: 13
cdr3_aa: CASSLGTGLGYTF

v_call: TRBV9
cdr3_length: 11
cdr3_aa: CASSRGETQYF

v_call: TRBV7-9
cdr3_length: 11
cdr3_aa: CASSFGQEAFF

v_call: TRBV9
cdr3_length: 17
cdr3_aa: CASSKVGSGGDTDTQYF

v_call: TRBV7-9
cdr3_length: 15
cdr3_aa: CASSHAGGNTGELFF

v_call: TRBV30
cdr3_length: 17
cdr3_aa: CAWSARGASLNTGELFF

v_call: TRBV9
cdr3_length: 15
cdr3_aa: CASSVSSIMNTEAFF

v_call: TRBV13
cdr3_length: 16
cdr3_aa: CASSLGGTGANTEAFF

v_call: TRBV7-9
cdr3_length: 17
cdr3_aa: CASSGTSGGSNTGELFF

v_call: TRBV30
cdr3_length: 14
cdr3_aa: CAWSRDSSYNEQFF

v_call: TRBV7-9
cdr3_length: 13
cdr3_aa: CASSLGGGTEAFF

v_call: TRBV4-1
cdr3_length: 17
cdr3_aa: CASSQDSRTGGNSPLHF

v_call: TRBV29-1
cdr3_length: 11
cdr3_aa: CSGRESLEQFF

v_call: TRBV5-1
cdr3_length: 14
cdr3_aa: CASSTGTGTSEAFF

v_call: TRBV27
cdr3_length: 13
cdr3_aa: CASSPRDSLEAFF

v_call: TRBV6-5
cdr3_length: 13
cdr3_aa: CASSYGQTSEQFF

v_call: TRBV5-6
cdr3_length: 13
cdr3_aa: CASSLGPLGEQYF

v_call: TRBV7-3
cdr3_length: 13
cdr3_aa: CASREGGSNEQFF

v_call: TRBV5-5
cdr3_length: 13
cdr3_aa: CASSLGDTGSQHF

v_call: TRBV11-2
cdr3_length: 15
cdr3_aa: CASSPTSGRSTEQYF

v_call: TRBV27
cdr3_length: 14
cdr3_aa: CASSYRGSYNEQFF

v_call: TRBV7-8
cdr3_length: 16
cdr3_aa: CASSLGSGNTKNIQYF

v_call: TRBV6-1
cdr3_length: 14
cdr3_aa: CASSELSIGYEQYF

v_call: TRBV4-1
cdr3_length: 16
cdr3_aa: CASSQGTGGTAGELFF

v_call: TRBV7-9
cdr3_length: 12
cdr3_aa: CASSQGNQPQHF

v_call: TRBV5-1
cdr3_length: 13
cdr3_aa: CASSSTGAYEQYF

v_call: TRBV19
cdr3_length: 14
cdr3_aa: CASSASGRNTEAFF

v_call: TRBV9
cdr3_length: 13
cdr3_aa: CASSVGETGELFF

v_call: TRBV29-1
cdr3_length: 11
cdr3_aa: CSVERGGTQYF

v_call: TRBV12-2
cdr3_length: 17
cdr3_aa: CASRLVYGDSSNQPQHF

v_call: TRBV10-3
cdr3_length: 13
cdr3_aa: CAISEGVDTEAFF